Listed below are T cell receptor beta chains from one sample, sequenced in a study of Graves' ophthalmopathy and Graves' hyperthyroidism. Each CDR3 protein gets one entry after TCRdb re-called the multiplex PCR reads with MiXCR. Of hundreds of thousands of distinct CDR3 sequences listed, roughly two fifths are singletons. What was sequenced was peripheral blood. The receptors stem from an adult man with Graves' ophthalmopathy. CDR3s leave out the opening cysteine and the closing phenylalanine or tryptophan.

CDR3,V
ASSPGNQPQH,TRBV18
ASTTRDRGIEDTQY,TRBV6-1
SATPTGGGEGAETQY,TRBV20-1
ASSQVGDNYGYT,TRBV4-1
ASSQVWAGGLGTEAF,TRBV4-3
VSCFFLSASSYEQY,TRBV2
ASSYSKRESFQETQY,TRBV10-3
ASSPRSQNTGELF,TRBV10-3
ASSLGGAHRPGRILLGEKLF,TRBV7-8
ASSPGQGFYQPQH,TRBV2
ASSMVSVGGEAF,TRBV19
ASSLRPG,TRBV9
ASSLTAAYEQY,TRBV10-3
ASSQRHLGYGYT,TRBV14
AISTLAGEETQY,TRBV10-3
ASSQMGGASNSPLH,TRBV10-3
ASSGGPHSGGGNQPQH,TRBV19
ASSPTGGSTYEQY,TRBV7-9
ASSPPTGIGYT,TRBV7-9
ASSLEIYEQY,TRBV7-9
AIGGNSGNPN,TRBV10-3
SARDAKGEYGYT,TRBV20-1
SARDLRQGGTEAF,TRBV20-1
ASSLAWRANTEAF,TRBV5-1
ASSPTGTTEAF,TRBV9
AISVEGRNQPQH,TRBV10-3
ASSTGFRDGYT,TRBV5-1
ATTDRMNTEAF,TRBV24-1
ASSFIAEAF,TRBV5-6
ASSLAENYEQY,TRBV7-9
ASSFPRRGYEQY,TRBV12-3/TRBV12-4
ASSLSPGGGYEQY,TRBV5-1
ATSDGNQPQH,TRBV24-1
ASSQEVAGLGANVLT,TRBV4-3
ASTQVAGTGGNSPLH,TRBV19
ASSGGGYT,TRBV2
ATSREREGGGDDEKLF,TRBV15
ASSEFDRESEKLF,TRBV25-1
ASSYDRGSYEQY,TRBV7-2
ASSIAVLNTEAF,TRBV19
ASSESGGAAYNSPLH,TRBV2
ASSFRDREYNEQY,TRBV5-6